These 24 T cell receptor beta chains were all obtained from the same sample, sequenced in a study of beta chain features in type 1 diabetes. Expressed TCRB transcripts were sequenced because the entire RNA isolate underwent reverse transcription. Clones were sequenced by immunoSEQ multiplex PCR, and TCRdb holds only the in-frame ones, with some missing. The sample shows 250,000 to 300,000 clones, 7% to 9% of them seen only once. Sequencing was done on a sample of central memory CD4+ T cells from blood. These receptors were obtained from a woman aged 18-29 years in good health.

The sample holds many counts of this clone. J is TRBJ1-3 and V is TRBV19; no firm D call. Trimming took 5 bases from V and 8 from J, leaving 13 bases between them. The CDR3 runs 13 residues. Per the germline V gene, CDR1 is LNHDA and CDR2 is SQIVND (reference sequence). DNA for the CDR3: TGTGCCAGTAGTGTATCGGGGAAGGACACCATATATTTT. It is translated as CASSVSGKDTIYF.

This chain joins TRBV7-2 and TRBJ2-5; D is perhaps TRBD1 (5 bases). Germline CDR1 and CDR2: SGHTA and FQGNSA. Trimming left V 0 bases short and J 5 bases short, with 13 bases between. This CDR3 contains 15 residues. The CDR3 protein is CASSLAWTSWETQYF. The DNA for the CDR3 is TGTGCCAGCAGCTTAGCGTGGACATCTTGGGAGACCCAGTACTTC.

The rearrangement links TRBV19 to TRBJ1-5; no reliable D call. CDR1 is LNHDA, CDR2 SQIVND, per germline (reference sequence). The CDR3 extends over 16 amino acids. Between the trimmed V and J ends, which lost 0 bases and 6 bases, there was a span of 15 bases. The CDR3 reads CASSIEAAAGSQPQHF. The CDR3 region has the DNA TGTGCCAGTAGTATAGAGGCCGCGGCCGGGAGTCAGCCCCAGCATTTT.

The V and J genes are TRBV7-3 and TRBJ2-3; 7 bases are shared with TRBD2. This CDR3 is built from 14 residues. The V gene's germline CDR1 is SGHTA and CDR2 FQGTGA. Trimming took 3 bases from V and 3 from J; bases not matched to a gene: 3. DNA for the CDR3: TGTGCCAGCAGCTTCACGGGAGGTACAGATACGCAGTATTTT. Translated: CASSFTGGTDTQYF.

The chain combines TRBV7-3 with TRBJ2-1; the D call may be TRBD1 or TRBD2 (5 bases each). This CDR3 spans 15 amino acids. Germline V gene lookup returns CDR1 SGHTA and CDR2 FQGTGA. Trimming removed 5 bases at V and 0 bases at J, with 11 bases between. CDR3 sequence reads: CASSRDHSSYNEQFF. The CDR3 DNA reads as TGTGCCAGCAGCCGGGACCACAGCTCCTACAATGAGCAGTTCTTC.

This clone has ten or more counts. The chain joins TRBV19 to TRBJ1-1; D unresolved. Trimming shortened V by 6 bases and J by 5 bases, and 16 bases separated the two germline ends. The germline CDR1 and CDR2 sequences are LNHDA and SQIVND (reference sequence). The length of the CDR3 is 14 residues. CDR3: CASRQVALGTEAFF. The CDR3 nucleotides read TGTGCCAGTAGACAAGTAGCTTTAGGAACTGAAGCTTTCTTT.

This clone was seen many times. V usage is TRBV5-5 and J usage is TRBJ2-3; D remains ambiguous. This CDR3 has 13 amino acids. The V gene's germline CDR1 is SGHKS and CDR2 YYEKEE (reference sequence). With 4 bases removed from V and 3 bases from J, the gap between germline ends came to 9 bases. In DNA, the CDR3 is TGTGCCAGCAGCAGAAGTCCGACAGATACGCAGTATTTT. Its protein product is CASSRSPTDTQYF.

In this sample, this clone turned up a few times. The chain uses TRBV10-3 and TRBJ1-1; D not resolved. Germline V gives CDR1 ENHRY, CDR2 SYGVKD. CDR3 length: 13 residues. Deletions cut 10 bases from V and 1 base from J, with 13 bases between. The CDR3 is CAKRRDPNTEAFF. CDR3 coding DNA: TGTGCCAAACGACGGGATCCGAACACTGAAGCTTTCTTT.

As to this clone: A clone one base away is much larger, so this may be a read error. V usage is TRBV7-9 and J usage is TRBJ2-2; D uncertain. The CDR3 is made up of 13 amino acids. The germline V and J ends were trimmed by 3 bases and 1 base, with 3 bases remaining between them. From germline, CDR1 is SEHNR and CDR2 FQNEAQ (reference sequence). The CDR3 DNA is TGTGCCAGCAGCTTCGGGAACACCGGGGAGCTGTTTTTT. This gives the protein CASSFGNTGELFF. Complete variable domain (other parts from reference TRBV7-9 and TRBJ2-2): DTGVSQNPRHKITKRGQNVTFRCDPISEHNRLYWYRQTLGQGPEFLTYFQNEAQLEKSRLLSDRFSAERPKGSFSTLEIQRTEQGDSAMYLCASSFGNTGELFFGEGSRLTVL.

This clone was counted only a few times. This sequence joins TRBV7-8 and TRBJ2-5; D remains ambiguous. The CDR3 has 14 amino acids. The V end lost 3 bases, the J end lost 1 base, and 9 bases lay between the germline ends. Germline CDR1 is SGHVS and CDR2 is FQNEAQ. The CDR3 is CASSLYSVQETQYF. For the CDR3, the DNA is TGTGCCAGCAGCTTGTATTCCGTCCAAGAGACCCAGTACTTC.

The rearrangement uses TRBV4-1 and TRBJ1-6; D gene uncertain. Trimming took 4 bases from V and 0 from J, leaving 16 bases between them. In germline, CDR1 is MGHRA, CDR2 YSYEKL. The CDR3 runs 18 residues. The CDR3 coding sequence is TGCGCCAGCAGCCCAATCGGACTAAAAAGCTCCTATAATTCACCCCTCCACTTT. Translated: CASSPIGLKSSYNSPLHF.

This clone was found many times. The rearrangement links TRBV15 to TRBJ1-5; D unresolved. CDR1 is LNHNV and CDR2 is YYDKDF in the germline V gene (reference sequence). Between the trimmed V and J ends, which lost 1 base and 5 bases, there was a span of 6 bases. The CDR3 loop spans 13 amino acids. As DNA, the CDR3 is TGTGCCACCAGCAGAGTGCAGGATCAGCCCCAGCATTTT. Amino acids: CATSRVQDQPQHF.

This clone has just a few counts. The chain links TRBV7-2 to TRBJ2-4, with 7 bases that match TRBD1. Per germline, CDR1 SGHTA and CDR2 FQGNSA. The V segment lost 5 bases and the J segment 9 bases; nucleotides outside the gene matches: 13. This CDR3 contains 15 residues. This CDR3 reads CASSTHPGGIGIQYF. The DNA of the CDR3 is TGTGCCAGCAGCACCCATCCAGGGGGAATCGGCATTCAGTACTTC.

The V gene is TRBV30, the J gene TRBJ1-2; 10 bases fit TRBD1. J was trimmed by 7 bases and V by 2 bases; bases with no gene match: 10. Looked up from germline, CDR1 is GTSNPN and CDR2 is SVGIG (reference sequence). CDR3 length: 15 residues. The CDR3 nucleotides are TGTGCCTGGAGTCGGCGGGACAGGGGAGTCCGTGGCTACACCTTC. Translated, it gives CAWSRRDRGVRGYTF. Using reference TRBV30 and TRBJ1-2 for the parts outside the CDR3, the full variable domain is SQTIHQWPATLVQPVGSPLSLECTVEGTSNPNLYWYRQAAGRGLQLLFYSVGIGQISSEVPQNLSASRPQDRQFILSSKKLLLSDSGFYLCAWSRRDRGVRGYTFGSGTRLTVV.

The J gene is TRBJ2-7, the V gene TRBV2; no reliable D call. V was trimmed by 6 bases and J by 2 bases, leaving 14 bases between them. This CDR3 has 14 residues. The germline V gene has CDR1 SNHLY and CDR2 FYNNEI. In DNA, the CDR3 is TGTGCCAGCAGGGTGGGGATGGTCGCCTACGAGCAGTACTTC. Its protein is CASRVGMVAYEQYF.

The V call is TRBV5-4, the J call TRBJ2-1; 9 nucleotides match TRBD2. The germline V gene encodes CDR1 SGHNT and CDR2 YYREEE (reference sequence). Trimming removed 4 bases from V and 7 bases from J; junction bases left unmatched: 9. The CDR3 consists of 15 residues. The CDR3, as DNA: TGTGCCAGCAGCCCGGGCGCTAGCGGGGTTAATGAGCAGTTCTTC. Protein product: CASSPGASGVNEQFF.

This clone turned up a few times. The chain joins TRBV6-1 to TRBJ1-5; possibly TRBD1 for D (5 bases). The CDR3 has 14 residues. Germline CDR1 MNHNS, CDR2 SASEGT. Trimming removed 6 bases at V and 6 bases at J, with 15 bases between. The CDR3 DNA is TGTGCCAGCAGGGGAGGATCAGGGCTTCAGCCCCAGCATTTT. Its translation is CASRGGSGLQPQHF.

This chain uses TRBV4-1 with TRBJ2-1, with TRBD2 as a possible D gene (6 bases). Germline lookup yields CDR1 MGHRA and CDR2 YSYEKL. This CDR3 has 19 residues. V lost 5 bases and J lost 7, with 30 bases in between. CDR3 in amino acids: CASSGINQGGGVRRNEQFF. In DNA, the CDR3 is TGCGCCAGCAGCGGTATCAATCAAGGAGGCGGGGTTAGGAGAAATGAGCAGTTCTTC.

The chain couples TRBV18 to TRBJ1-2; D remains ambiguous. The CDR3 contains 15 residues. CDR1 and CDR2 from the germline V gene are KGHSH and LQKENI. V was clipped by 2 bases and J by 3 bases, with 13 bases between them. This CDR3 reads CASSPMGAADYGYTF. Here the CDR3 DNA reads TGTGCCAGCTCACCAATGGGCGCCGCTGACTATGGCTACACCTTC. The full variable domain, its missing parts supplied by reference TRBV18 and TRBJ1-2, is NAGVMQNPRHLVRRRGQEARLRCSPMKGHSHVYWYRQLPEEGLKFMVYLQKENIIDESGMPKERFSAEFPKEGPSILRIQQVVRGDSAAYFCASSPMGAADYGYTFGSGTRLTVV.

The chain links TRBV19 to TRBJ1-1; a weak D match, TRBD1 (6 bases). V was pared by 5 bases and J by 4 bases, with 17 bases between. The CDR3 contains 15 residues. Per germline, CDR1 LNHDA and CDR2 SQIVND (reference sequence). The CDR3 coding sequence is TGTGCCAGTAGTTGGCGGGGGCGGCTGGGCACTGAAGCTTTCTTT. Translation gives CASSWRGRLGTEAFF.

There are many counts of this clone. The rearrangement joins TRBV7-2 to TRBJ2-7; 8 bases line up with TRBD2. Germline loops: CDR1 SGHTA, CDR2 FQGNSA. CDR3 length equals 15 residues. With V trimmed by 2 bases and J by 3 bases, 6 bases remained unmatched. Written as DNA, the CDR3 is TGTGCCAGCAGCTTAATGAGCGGGGGCCACTACGAGCAGTACGTC. Its translation: CASSLMSGGHYEQYV.

The V gene is TRBV5-4, the J gene TRBJ2-7; the match to TRBD1 covers 10 bases. Germline CDR1 reads SGHNT; CDR2 reads YYREEE (reference sequence). V lost 4 bases, J lost 3 bases, and 4 bases stayed unmatched. The CDR3 consists of 14 residues. The CDR3 DNA sequence: TGTGCCAGCAGCGCTAGGACAGGGGGCTACGAGCAGTACTTC. It encodes CASSARTGGYEQYF.

The V call is TRBV18, the J call TRBJ1-5, with 9 nucleotides matching TRBD1. CDR3 length: 15 residues. V trimming: 7 bases; J trimming: 4 bases; junction bases outside the gene matches: 8. Germline V gene sequence: CDR1 KGHSH, CDR2 LQKENI. The CDR3 DNA reads TGTGCCAGCTTCCCGACAGGGGGGAAGAATCAGCCCCAGCATTTT. This codes for CASFPTGGKNQPQHF. The complete variable domain, with remaining parts taken from reference TRBV18 and TRBJ1-5, reads NAGVMQNPRHLVRRRGQEARLRCSPMKGHSHVYWYRQLPEEGLKFMVYLQKENIIDESGMPKERFSAEFPKEGPSILRIQQVVRGDSAAYFCASFPTGGKNQPQHFGDGTRLSIL.

The rearrangement uses TRBV6-6 and TRBJ2-4; 10 bases match TRBD2. Germline V gene data show CDR1 as MNHNY and CDR2 as SVGAGI (reference sequence). V shed 7 bases and J 8 bases; nucleotides not matched to a gene: 8. This CDR3 region has 14 residues. In nucleotides, the CDR3 is TGTGCCAGCAAAGCTAGCGGGAGCGGAGACATTCAGTACTTC. Residues: CASKASGSGDIQYF.